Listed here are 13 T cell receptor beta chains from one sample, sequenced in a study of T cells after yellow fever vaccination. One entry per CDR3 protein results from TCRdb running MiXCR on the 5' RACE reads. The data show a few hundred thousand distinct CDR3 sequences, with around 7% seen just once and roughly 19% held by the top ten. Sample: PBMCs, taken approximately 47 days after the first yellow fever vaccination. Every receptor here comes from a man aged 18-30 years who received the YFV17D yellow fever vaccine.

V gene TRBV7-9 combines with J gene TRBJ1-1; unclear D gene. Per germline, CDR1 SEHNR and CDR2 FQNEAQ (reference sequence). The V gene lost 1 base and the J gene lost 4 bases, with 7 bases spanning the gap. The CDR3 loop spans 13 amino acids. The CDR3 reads CASSLGSPTEAFF. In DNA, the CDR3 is TGTGCCAGCAGCTTAGGCTCGCCCACTGAAGCTTTCTTT.

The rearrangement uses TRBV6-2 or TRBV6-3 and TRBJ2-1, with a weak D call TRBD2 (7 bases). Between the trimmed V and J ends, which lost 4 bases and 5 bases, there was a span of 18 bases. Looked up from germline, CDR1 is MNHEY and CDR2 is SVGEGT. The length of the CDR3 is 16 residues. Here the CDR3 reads CASSSPRGPEHNEQFF. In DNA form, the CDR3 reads TGTGCCAGCAGTTCTCCGCGGGGGCCGGAACACAATGAGCAGTTCTTC.

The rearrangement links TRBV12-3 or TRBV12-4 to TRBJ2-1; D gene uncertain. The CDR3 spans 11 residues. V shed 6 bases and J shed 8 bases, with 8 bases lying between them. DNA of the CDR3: TGTGCCAGCAGACGAGTCGATGAGCAGTTCTTC. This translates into CASRRVDEQFF.

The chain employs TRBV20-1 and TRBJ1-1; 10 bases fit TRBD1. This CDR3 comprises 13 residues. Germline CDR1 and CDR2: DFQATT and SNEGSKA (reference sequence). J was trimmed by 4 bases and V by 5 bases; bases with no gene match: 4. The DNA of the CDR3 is TGCAGTGCTTTCCGGGACAGGGGCACTGAAGCTTTCTTT. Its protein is CSAFRDRGTEAFF.

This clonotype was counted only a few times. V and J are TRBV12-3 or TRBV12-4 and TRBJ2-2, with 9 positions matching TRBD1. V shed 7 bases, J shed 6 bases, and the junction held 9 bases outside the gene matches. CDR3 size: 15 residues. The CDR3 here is CASTPGTGRPGELFF. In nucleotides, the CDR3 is TGTGCCAGCACCCCTGGGACAGGGAGGCCCGGGGAGCTGTTTTTT.

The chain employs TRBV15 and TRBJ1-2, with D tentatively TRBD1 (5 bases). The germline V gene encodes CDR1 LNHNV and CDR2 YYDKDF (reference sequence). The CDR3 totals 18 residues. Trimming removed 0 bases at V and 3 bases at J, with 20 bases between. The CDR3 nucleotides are TGTGCCACCAGCAGAGAAGGAGCGTCTGGGGGTTCGCACTATGGCTACACCTTC. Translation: CATSREGASGGSHYGYTF.

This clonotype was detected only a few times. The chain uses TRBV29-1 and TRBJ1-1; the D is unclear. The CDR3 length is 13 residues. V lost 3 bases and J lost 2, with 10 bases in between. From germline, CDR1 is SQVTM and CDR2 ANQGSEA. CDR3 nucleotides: TGCAGCGTTGACGCCGGATTTAACACTGAAGCTTTCTTT. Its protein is CSVDAGFNTEAFF.

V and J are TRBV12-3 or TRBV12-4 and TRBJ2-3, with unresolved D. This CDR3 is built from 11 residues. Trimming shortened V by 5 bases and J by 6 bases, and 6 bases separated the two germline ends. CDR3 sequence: CASSAPDTQYF. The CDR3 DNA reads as TGTGCCAGCAGTGCTCCGGATACGCAGTATTTT.

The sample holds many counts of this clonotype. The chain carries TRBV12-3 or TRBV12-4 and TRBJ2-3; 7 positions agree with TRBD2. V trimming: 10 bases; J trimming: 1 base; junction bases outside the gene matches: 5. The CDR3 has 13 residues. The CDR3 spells CANGRAGTDTQYF. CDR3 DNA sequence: TGTGCCAATGGGAGGGCGGGCACAGATACGCAGTATTTT.

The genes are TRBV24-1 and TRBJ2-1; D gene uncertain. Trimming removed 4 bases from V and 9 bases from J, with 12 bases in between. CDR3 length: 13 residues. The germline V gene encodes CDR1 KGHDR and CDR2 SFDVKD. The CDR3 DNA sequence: TGTGCCACCAGTGACCCCGGCGGTGGTGAGCAGTTCTTC. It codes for CATSDPGGGEQFF.

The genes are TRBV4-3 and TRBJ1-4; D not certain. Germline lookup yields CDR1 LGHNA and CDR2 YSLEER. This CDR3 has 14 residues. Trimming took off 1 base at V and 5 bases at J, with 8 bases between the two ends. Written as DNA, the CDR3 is TGCGCCAGCAGCCAAGCGCCTCTGAATGAAAAACTGTTTTTT. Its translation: CASSQAPLNEKLFF.

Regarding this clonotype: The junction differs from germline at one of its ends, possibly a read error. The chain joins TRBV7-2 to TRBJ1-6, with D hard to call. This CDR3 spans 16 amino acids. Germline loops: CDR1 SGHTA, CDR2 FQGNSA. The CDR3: CAGSSRTAGYNSPLHF. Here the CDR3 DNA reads TGTGCCGGCAGCTCTCGGACCGCCGGCTATAATTCACCCCTCCACTTT.

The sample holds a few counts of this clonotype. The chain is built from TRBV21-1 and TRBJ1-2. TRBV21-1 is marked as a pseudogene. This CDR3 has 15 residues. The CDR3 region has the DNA TGTGCCAGCAGCAAAGCGGGGGACTCTAACTATGGCTACACCTTC. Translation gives CASSKAGDSNYGYTF.